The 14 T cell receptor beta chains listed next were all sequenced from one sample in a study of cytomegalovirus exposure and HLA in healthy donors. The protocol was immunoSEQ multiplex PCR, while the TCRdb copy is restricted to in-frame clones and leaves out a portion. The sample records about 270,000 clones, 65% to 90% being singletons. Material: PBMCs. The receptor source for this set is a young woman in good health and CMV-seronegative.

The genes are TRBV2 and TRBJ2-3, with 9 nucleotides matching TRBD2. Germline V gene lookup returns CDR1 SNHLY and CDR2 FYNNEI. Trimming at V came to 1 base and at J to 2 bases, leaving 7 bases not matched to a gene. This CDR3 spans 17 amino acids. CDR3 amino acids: CASSEGISGGPTDTQYF. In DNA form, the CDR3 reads TGTGCCAGCAGTGAAGGGATTAGCGGGGGCCCCACAGATACGCAGTATTTT.

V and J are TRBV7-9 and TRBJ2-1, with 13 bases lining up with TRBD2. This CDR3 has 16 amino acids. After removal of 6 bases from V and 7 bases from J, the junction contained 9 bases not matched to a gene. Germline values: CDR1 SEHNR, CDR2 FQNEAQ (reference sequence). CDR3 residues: CASRPVGTSGMNEQFF. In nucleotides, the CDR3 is TGTGCCAGCAGGCCCGTGGGGACTAGCGGGATGAATGAGCAGTTCTTC.

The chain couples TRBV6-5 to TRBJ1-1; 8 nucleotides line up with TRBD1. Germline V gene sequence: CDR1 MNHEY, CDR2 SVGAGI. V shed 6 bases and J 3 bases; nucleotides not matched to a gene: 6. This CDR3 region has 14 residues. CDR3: CASRDRVWHTEAFF. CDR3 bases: TGTGCCAGCAGGGACAGGGTTTGGCACACTGAAGCTTTCTTT.

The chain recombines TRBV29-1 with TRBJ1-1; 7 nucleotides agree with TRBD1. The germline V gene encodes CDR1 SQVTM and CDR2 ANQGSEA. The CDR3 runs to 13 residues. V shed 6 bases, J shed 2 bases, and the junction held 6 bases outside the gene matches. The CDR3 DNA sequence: TGCAGCGTAGCAAGGGACAGAAACACTGAAGCTTTCTTT. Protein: CSVARDRNTEAFF.

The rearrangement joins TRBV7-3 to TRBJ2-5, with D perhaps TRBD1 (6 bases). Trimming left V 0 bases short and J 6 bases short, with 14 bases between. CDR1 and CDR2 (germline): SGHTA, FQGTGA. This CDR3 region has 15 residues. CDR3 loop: CASSLTQGFGQTQYF. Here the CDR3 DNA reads TGTGCCAGCAGCTTAACACAGGGATTCGGACAGACCCAGTACTTC.

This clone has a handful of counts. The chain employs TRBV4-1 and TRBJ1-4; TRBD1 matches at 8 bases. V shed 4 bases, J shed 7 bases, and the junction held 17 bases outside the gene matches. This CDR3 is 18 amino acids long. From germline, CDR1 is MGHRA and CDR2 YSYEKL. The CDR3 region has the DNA TGCGCCAGCAGCCTCAGGCTACAATACAGGGGGAAGGGTGAAAAACTGTTTTTT. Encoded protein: CASSLRLQYRGKGEKLFF.

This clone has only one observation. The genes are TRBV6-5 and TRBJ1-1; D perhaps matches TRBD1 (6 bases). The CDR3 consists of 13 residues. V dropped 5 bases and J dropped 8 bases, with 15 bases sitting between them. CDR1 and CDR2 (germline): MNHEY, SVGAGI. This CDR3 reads CASSQIRTEEAFF. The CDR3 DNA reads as TGTGCCAGCAGTCAAATCCGGACAGAAGAAGCTTTCTTT.

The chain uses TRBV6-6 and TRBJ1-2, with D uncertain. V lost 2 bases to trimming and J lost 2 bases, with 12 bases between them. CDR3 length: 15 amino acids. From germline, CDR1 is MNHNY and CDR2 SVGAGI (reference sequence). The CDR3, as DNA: TGTGCCAGCAGTTACGGAGCCATCTTAAACTATGGCTACACCTTC. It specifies CASSYGAILNYGYTF.

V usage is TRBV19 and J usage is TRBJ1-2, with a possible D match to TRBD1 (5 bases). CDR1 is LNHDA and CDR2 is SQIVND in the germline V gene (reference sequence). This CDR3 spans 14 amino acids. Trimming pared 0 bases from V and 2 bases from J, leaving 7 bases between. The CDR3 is CASSIEKGNYGYTF. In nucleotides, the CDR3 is TGTGCCAGTAGTATAGAGAAGGGGAACTATGGCTACACCTTC.

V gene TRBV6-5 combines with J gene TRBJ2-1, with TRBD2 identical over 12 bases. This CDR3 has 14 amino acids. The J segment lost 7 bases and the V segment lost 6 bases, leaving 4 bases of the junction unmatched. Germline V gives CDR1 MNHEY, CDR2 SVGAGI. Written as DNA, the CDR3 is TGTGCCAGCAGACTAGCGGGAGGTAGGAATGAGCAGTTCTTC. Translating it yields CASRLAGGRNEQFF.

CDR3 sequence reads: CASSGDREPYGYTF. For the CDR3, the DNA is TGCGCCAGCAGTGGGGACAGAGAGCCATATGGCTACACCTTC. This chain joins TRBV10-1 and TRBJ1-2, with 7 bases that match TRBD1. With V trimmed by 4 bases and J by 5 bases, 7 bases remained unmatched. This CDR3 has 14 residues. CDR1 is WNHNN and CDR2 is SYGVQD in the germline V gene (reference sequence).

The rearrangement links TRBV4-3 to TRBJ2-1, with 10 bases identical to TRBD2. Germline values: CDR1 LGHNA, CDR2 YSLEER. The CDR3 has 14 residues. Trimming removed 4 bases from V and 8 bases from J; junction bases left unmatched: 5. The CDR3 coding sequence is TGCGCCAGCAGCCGTAGCGGGGGGAGAGATGAGCAGTTCTTC. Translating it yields CASSRSGGRDEQFF.

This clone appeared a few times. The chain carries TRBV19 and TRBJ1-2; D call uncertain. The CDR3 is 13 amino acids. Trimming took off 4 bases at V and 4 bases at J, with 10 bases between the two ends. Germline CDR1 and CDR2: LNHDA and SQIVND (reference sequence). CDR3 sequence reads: CASSTQALYGYTF. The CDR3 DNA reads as TGTGCCAGTAGTACCCAGGCTCTCTATGGCTACACCTTC.

CDR3 sequence (DNA): TGTGCCAGCAGGCCGGGACAGGGACTTTACAATGAGCAGTTCTTC. This codes for CASRPGQGLYNEQFF. The chain joins TRBV6-1 to TRBJ2-1, with 9 bases lining up with TRBD1. The V gene's germline CDR1 is MNHNS and CDR2 SASEGT. The CDR3 covers 15 residues. V was clipped by 6 bases and J by 4 bases; unmatched bases: 7.